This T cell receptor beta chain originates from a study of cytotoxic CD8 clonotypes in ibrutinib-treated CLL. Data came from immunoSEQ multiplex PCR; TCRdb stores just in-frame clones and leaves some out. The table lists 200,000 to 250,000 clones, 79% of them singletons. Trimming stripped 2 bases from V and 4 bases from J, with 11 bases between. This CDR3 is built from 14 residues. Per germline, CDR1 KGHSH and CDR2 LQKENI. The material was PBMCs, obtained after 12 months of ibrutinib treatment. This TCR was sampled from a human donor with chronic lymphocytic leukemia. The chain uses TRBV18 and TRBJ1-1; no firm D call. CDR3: CASSPGREGTEAFF. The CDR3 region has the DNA TGTGCCAGCTCACCAGGCCGAGAGGGCACTGAAGCTTTCTTT.